This T cell receptor (beta chain) was found in a study of T cell responses to AZD1222 COVID-19 vaccine. TCRdb keeps only in-frame clones here, not all; method: immunoSEQ multiplex PCR. The sample yields 70,000 to 90,000 clones, roughly nine tenths seen once. Whole-study results and caveats: Baseline antibody screening turned up just six seropositive AZD1222 recipients.

To note about this clone: Its antigen is unknown.

J lost 7 bases, V lost 1 base, and 8 bases had no gene match. The CDR3 is 17 amino acids. Germline V gene lookup returns CDR1 SGHNT and CDR2 YENEEA. The starting material was peripheral blood, obtained on day 0 of AZD1222 vaccination. This TCR came from an adult in good health. V usage is TRBV11-3 and J usage is TRBJ2-1; TRBD2 agrees at 12 bases. Here the CDR3 DNA reads TGTGCCAGCAGCTTAGGGCCTAGCGGGAGGGCCGGGAATGAGCAGTTCTTC. Amino acid sequence: CASSLGPSGRAGNEQFF.